A selection of T cell receptor beta chains follows, all from one sample in a study of T cells in Graves' hyperthyroidism and ophthalmopathy. TCRdb passed the multiplex PCR reads through MiXCR, listing each CDR3 protein once. The sample holds fewer than 650,000 distinct CDR3 sequences, 12% to 15% seen once. The sequenced sample consisted of blood. All receptors derive from a woman aged 40 to 50 with Graves' hyperthyroidism. Both conserved end residues are trimmed from each CDR3. Fields, in order: CDR3 protein, V gene, clone size. Clone size is stated in some rows and not others, as once, few, many or a class when expanded.

CDR3aa: ASSPATGYEQY
v_gene: TRBV18
abundance: many

CDR3aa: ASSPKAGGTYNEQF
v_gene: TRBV3-1
abundance: few

CDR3aa: ASSVGTGNQPQH
v_gene: TRBV5-6
abundance: .

CDR3aa: ASSARLEGKLF
v_gene: TRBV5-5
abundance: many

CDR3aa: AISTDIAGSSYEQY
v_gene: TRBV10-3
abundance: many

CDR3aa: ASSFRPSTDTQY
v_gene: TRBV12-3/TRBV12-4
abundance: few

CDR3aa: ASSEGQNSNQPQH
v_gene: TRBV2
abundance: many

CDR3aa: ASSPRQGGRTEAF
v_gene: TRBV18
abundance: many

CDR3aa: SAQRISNEKLF
v_gene: TRBV20-1
abundance: .

CDR3aa: ASSLSGGHEQF
v_gene: TRBV27
abundance: many

CDR3aa: ASSYSLGPNEQF
v_gene: TRBV6-6
abundance: .

CDR3aa: ASSWGQAISYEQY
v_gene: TRBV5-1
abundance: .

CDR3aa: ASSSRERVQETQY
v_gene: TRBV7-9
abundance: many

CDR3aa: ASSPSRGTTGNQPQH
v_gene: TRBV18
abundance: once

CDR3aa: ASRTERTSGYNEQF
v_gene: TRBV27
abundance: .

CDR3aa: ASRWGRQGYEKLF
v_gene: TRBV11-2
abundance: few

CDR3aa: ASNPTGSYEQY
v_gene: TRBV2
abundance: many

CDR3aa: ASSLVLGTRNEQF
v_gene: TRBV11-2
abundance: many

CDR3aa: ASPRTGSSYEQY
v_gene: TRBV5-1
abundance: few

CDR3aa: ASSLQDVSSGNTIY
v_gene: TRBV11-2
abundance: many

CDR3aa: ASSGQGYGYT
v_gene: TRBV28
abundance: many

CDR3aa: ASSPGVGVGTEAF
v_gene: TRBV2
abundance: many

CDR3aa: ASSWGQSLPGTQY
v_gene: TRBV6-1
abundance: many

CDR3aa: ATSRGENTGELF
v_gene: TRBV24-1
abundance: few

CDR3aa: SARDSRRQGSGELF
v_gene: TRBV20-1
abundance: .

CDR3aa: ASSLLIGTDTQY
v_gene: TRBV11-2
abundance: many

CDR3aa: ASTDPVSSYEQY
v_gene: TRBV2
abundance: few

CDR3aa: ASSDSEDTQY
v_gene: TRBV6-1
abundance: few

CDR3aa: ASSMTSGSRTGELF
v_gene: TRBV12-3/TRBV12-4
abundance: .

CDR3aa: ASSSQGALADTQY
v_gene: TRBV28
abundance: many

CDR3aa: SVETQSSYEQY
v_gene: TRBV29-1
abundance: few

CDR3aa: ASTTEMNTEAF
v_gene: TRBV6-1
abundance: .

CDR3aa: ATRGGPSSYNEQF
v_gene: TRBV15
abundance: few

CDR3aa: SAPTPYTGELF
v_gene: TRBV20-1
abundance: many

CDR3aa: ASSRTEGGLDEKLF
v_gene: TRBV3-1
abundance: many

CDR3aa: ASSLWLGAYEQY
v_gene: TRBV5-1
abundance: few

CDR3aa: ASSQGDYGKINEQF
v_gene: TRBV4-2
abundance: few

CDR3aa: ASSPSVIAGYYNEQF
v_gene: TRBV12-3/TRBV12-4
abundance: many

CDR3aa: ASSSGAPEQF
v_gene: TRBV7-6
abundance: few

CDR3aa: ASSYREGVGTDTQY
v_gene: TRBV6-5
abundance: .

CDR3aa: ASSSNPPEQF
v_gene: TRBV19
abundance: .